This passage covers 5 T cell receptor beta chains from one sample sequenced in a study of low-dose radiotherapy and immunotherapy resistance in tumors. First-strand cDNA relied on TRAV- and TRBV-specific primers spanning alpha and beta chains. For amplifying TCRs, the PCR ran for approximately 18 cycles with Phusion, which was used together with a constant-region primer and the adapter on the V primers. TCRdb processed the reads anew with MiXCR; each CDR3 protein has one entry. The table has about 5,600 distinct CDR3 sequences, roughly 80% seen once; the top ten hold more than 5.5%. The source is a human donor with advanced metastatic prostate, ovarian, gallbladder or colorectal cancer (not recorded which). This table probably holds off-target reads from a library built for another chain.

The V and J genes are TRBV28 and TRBJ1-6, with TRBD1 matching over 8 bases. With 2 bases clipped from V and 14 bases from J, the junction kept 14 bases outside the gene matches. This CDR3 has 16 residues. CDR1 MDHEN and CDR2 SYDVKM come from the germline V gene. CDR3 in DNA: TGTGCCAGCAGTTTAAGGGCTGGACAGGGAGGTTCCACCCTCCACTTT. Amino acids: CASSLRAGQGGSTLHF.

The chain carries TRBV20-1 and TRBJ2-7, with 9 bases aligning to TRBD2. The V and J ends lost 1 base and 6 bases, in that order; junction bases with no gene match: 10. Germline CDR1 is DFQATT and CDR2 is SNEGSKA (reference sequence). The CDR3 contains 15 residues. The CDR3 coding sequence is TGCAGTGCTAGAGCCGTGCGGGAGGGCCATAGCGAGCAGTACTTC. Its translation is CSARAVREGHSEQYF.

V usage is TRBV3-1 and J usage is TRBJ2-7; unclear D gene. The CDR3 extends over 14 amino acids. Germline loops: CDR1 LGHDT, CDR2 YNNKEL (reference sequence). V lost 3 bases, J lost 2 bases, and 11 bases lay in between. Here the CDR3 reads CASSQHSGTYEQYF. The CDR3 DNA reads TGTGCCAGCAGCCAGCATTCTGGGACCTACGAGCAGTACTTC.

J is TRBJ2-7 and V is TRBV29-1, with D possibly matching TRBD1 (7 bases). The germline V and J ends were trimmed by 7 bases and 2 bases, with 18 bases remaining between them. The germline CDR1 and CDR2 sequences are SQVTM and ANQGSEA. The length of the CDR3 is 14 residues. DNA of the CDR3: TGCAGCGCTCACAGGGGTGGCGGGACCTACGAGCAGTACTTC. This sequence encodes CSAHRGGGTYEQYF.

This clonotype was seen only a few times. The chain uses TRBV28 and TRBJ2-7, with 7 positions matching TRBD2. Trimming at V came to 7 bases and at J to 4 bases, leaving 13 bases not matched to a gene. This CDR3 has 15 residues. The germline gives CDR1 MDHEN, CDR2 SYDVKM. The CDR3 here is CASTNGGRGFYEQYF. The CDR3 DNA reads as TGTGCCAGCACCAACGGCGGGAGAGGTTTTTACGAGCAGTACTTC.